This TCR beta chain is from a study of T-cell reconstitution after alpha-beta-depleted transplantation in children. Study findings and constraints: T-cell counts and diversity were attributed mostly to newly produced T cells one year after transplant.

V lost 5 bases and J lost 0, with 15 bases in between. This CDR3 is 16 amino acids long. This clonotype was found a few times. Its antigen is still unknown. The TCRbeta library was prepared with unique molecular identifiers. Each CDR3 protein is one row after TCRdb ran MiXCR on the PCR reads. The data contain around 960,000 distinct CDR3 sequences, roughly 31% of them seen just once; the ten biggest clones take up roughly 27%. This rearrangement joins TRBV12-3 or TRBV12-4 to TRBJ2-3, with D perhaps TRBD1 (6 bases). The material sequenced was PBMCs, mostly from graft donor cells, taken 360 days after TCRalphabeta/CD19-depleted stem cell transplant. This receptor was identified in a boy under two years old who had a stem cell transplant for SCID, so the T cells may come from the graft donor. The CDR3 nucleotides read TGTGCCAGCAGTCCCCGGGACACAATAAGCACAGATACGCAGTATTTT. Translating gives CASSPRDTISTDTQYF.